This TCR beta chain is drawn from a study of T cells expressing NK-cell markers. Study at large: Seven donors tested HCMV-seropositive and one tested seronegative among the eight sequenced. Study-wide points: HCMV specificity of the expanded NKG2C+ T cell clones was not established.

TCRdb reanalyzed the 5' RACE reads, giving one entry per CDR3 protein sequence and no DNA. The sample has some 440,000 distinct CDR3 sequences. On this clonotype: What it binds is unknown.

CDR1 SGHVS and CDR2 FQNEAQ come from the germline V gene. This CDR3 is 16 amino acids long. This sequence joins TRBV7-8 and TRBJ2-3; there is no DNA to check the TCRdb D call of TRBD2. The clonotype originates from a woman aged 45-65 years in good health. Sequencing was carried out using blood T cells: a sorted CD56 or NKG2C T cell subset, CD4+ or CD8+ T cells, or bulk PBMC T cells (not recorded which). The chain's CDR3 is CASSRDSVLFTDTQYF.